This TCR beta chain was profiled in a study of CD8 T cells in Susac syndrome. TEMRA cells were FACS-enriched, unlike CD8+ and CD4+ T cells, which were negatively isolated. RNA totalling about 0.45 to 1 ug underwent reverse transcription with random hexamers. The immunoSEQ assay covered 54 Vbeta and 13 Jbeta segments for CDR3. TCRdb reprocessed the immunoSEQ multiplex PCR reads via MiXCR and lists one record per CDR3 protein. The data hold hundreds of thousands of distinct CDR3 sequences, with about 93% observed a single time. Germline loops: CDR1 MNHNS, CDR2 SASEGT. The CDR3 runs to 16 residues. V lost 8 bases and J 0 bases, leaving 19 bases between the germline ends.

This sequence joins TRBV6-1 and TRBJ1-2; D may be TRBD1 (5 bases). This clonotype originated in a human donor with multiple sclerosis. The sample taken for sequencing was CD4+ T cells from PBMCs. The DNA of the CDR3 is TGTGCCAGCCACCGATTGGGACGGCTGGCTAACTATGGCTACACCTTC. Its protein product is CASHRLGRLANYGYTF.